Listed below are T cell receptor beta chains from one sample, sequenced in a study of blood T cell repertoires in COVID-19. Measured with immunoSEQ multiplex PCR; TCRdb has only the in-frame clones, and not every one. Counted here are roughly 300,000 clones, about nine tenths occurring once; the ten biggest clones make up around 4.6%. Specimen: PBMCs or T cells enriched from blood (not recorded which). Every receptor here comes from a man aged 30 to 45 who had recovered from COVID-19. The CDR3 runs from the conserved cysteine through the conserved F or W. Each record gives: V gene, J gene, D gene, clone size, CDR3 length, CDR3 DNA, CDR3 protein. A D gene is named only where the DNA matches it firmly. Some rows mark clone size as missing; the rest say once, few, many or name a class of expanded clone.

TRBV20-1,TRBJ2-1,NA,NA,13,TGCAGTGCTAGTGGGGGGCCCCACAATGAGCAGTTCTTC,CSASGGPHNEQFF
TRBV19,TRBJ2-7,TRBD2,NA,16,TGTGCCAGTAGTATCCTGAGCGGGAGTACGTCCTACGAGCAGTACTTC,CASSILSGSTSYEQYF
TRBV19,TRBJ1-5,NA,NA,15,TGTGCCAGTAGCGTTACAGGGAGGGGGAGCCAGCCCCAGCATTTT,CASSVTGRGSQPQHF
TRBV27,TRBJ1-1,NA,NA,13,TGTGCCAGCAGTTTCTGGTCGAGCACTGAAGCTTTCTTT,CASSFWSSTEAFF
TRBV7-9,TRBJ2-1,NA,once,16,TGTGCCAGCAGCTTACCCCCAGGGCCCTCCTACAATGAGCAGTTCTTC,CASSLPPGPSYNEQFF
TRBV28,TRBJ1-2,NA,NA,13,TGTGCCAGCAGTTTAGACAGTGTGGGTGGCTACACCTTC,CASSLDSVGGYTF
TRBV7-6,TRBJ2-5,NA,once,16,TGTGCCAGCAGCTTAGATCCAGACAGTCCCCAAGAGACCCAGTACTTC,CASSLDPDSPQETQYF
TRBV5-6,TRBJ1-3,NA,NA,16,TGTGCCAGCAGCCGGGGGACGGCAAGCTCTGGAAACACCATATATTTT,CASSRGTASSGNTIYF
TRBV27,TRBJ2-7,NA,NA,12,TGTGCCAGCGGTAAGACTAGTGGGGAGCAGTACTTC,CASGKTSGEQYF
TRBV5-1,TRBJ2-7,TRBD1,NA,15,TGCGCCAGCAGCTCTGGACAGGGTCGTAGAGGAGAGCAGTACTTC,CASSSGQGRRGEQYF
TRBV5-6,TRBJ1-1,TRBD1,NA,15,TGTGCCAGCAGCTTAGGAAGGGACAGGGGCGCTGAAGCTTTCTTT,CASSLGRDRGAEAFF
TRBV5-1,TRBJ1-2,TRBD1,NA,16,TGCGCCAGCAGCTTGTTTGGGACAGGGGTTAACTATGGCTACACCTTC,CASSLFGTGVNYGYTF
TRBV7-8,TRBJ2-7,NA,once,15,TGTGCCAGCGAGACGATCGGTCCGGGGACCTACGAGCAGTACTTC,CASETIGPGTYEQYF
TRBV12-3/TRBV12-4,TRBJ2-7,NA,once,13,TGTGCCAGCAGCGGGGTGGCCCCCGGGGAGCAGTACTTC,CASSGVAPGEQYF
TRBV5-1,TRBJ2-3,NA,NA,14,TGCGCCAGCAGCTCTAACATGGGCCTGGATACGCAGTATTTT,CASSSNMGLDTQYF
TRBV6-6,TRBJ2-7,TRBD2,NA,14,TGTGCCAGCAGGGGACTAGCGGGGACCTACGAGCAGTACTTC,CASRGLAGTYEQYF
TRBV11-3,TRBJ2-3,TRBD2,NA,17,TGTGCCAGCAGCTTAGAAAGTAGCGGGAGACCTCAGGATACGCAGTATTTT,CASSLESSGRPQDTQYF
TRBV9,TRBJ2-7,TRBD1,NA,14,TGTGCCAGCAGCGGAACAGGGGGCGGGAACGAGCAGTACTTC,CASSGTGGGNEQYF
TRBV7-2,TRBJ1-2,NA,NA,13,TGTGCCAGCAGCTCTTCCAGGGTTTATGGCTACACCTTC,CASSSSRVYGYTF
TRBV12-3/TRBV12-4,TRBJ1-2,TRBD1,NA,13,TGTGCCAGCAGCCGGGACAGGGAGGGAGGCTACACCTTC,CASSRDREGGYTF
TRBV13,TRBJ1-1,NA,NA,14,TGTGCCAGCAGCGCTGGACTGATGAACACTGAAGCTTTCTTT,CASSAGLMNTEAFF
TRBV27,TRBJ1-2,NA,NA,14,TGTGCCAGCAGTTCCACCGGACGGACTTATGGCTACACCTTC,CASSSTGRTYGYTF
TRBV7-2,TRBJ1-1,NA,NA,15,TGTGCCAGCAGCTTCCAGCCCCAGGGGCCCACTGAAGCTTTCTTT,CASSFQPQGPTEAFF
TRBV6-2/TRBV6-3,TRBJ2-7,NA,once,15,TGTGCCAGCAGTTACCGAAAACTTAGCTCCTACGAGCAGTACTTC,CASSYRKLSSYEQYF
TRBV10-2,TRBJ1-1,TRBD1,NA,14,TGCGCCAGCAGCCGGACAGGGGGAAACACTGAAGCTTTCTTT,CASSRTGGNTEAFF
TRBV6-5,TRBJ1-2,NA,NA,15,TGTGCCAGCAGTTACTCGCCAGGGGCCAACTATGGCTACACCTTC,CASSYSPGANYGYTF
TRBV24-1,TRBJ2-7,NA,NA,13,TGTGCCACCAGTGATTCCCTTTCCTACGAGCAGTACTTC,CATSDSLSYEQYF
TRBV5-1,TRBJ2-5,NA,NA,14,TGCGCCAGCAGCCCCCGGACAGTTCAAGAGACCCAGTACTTC,CASSPRTVQETQYF
TRBV3-1/TRBV3-2,TRBJ2-7,NA,NA,13,TGTGCCAGCAGCCTATCAGGGGCCGACCAGCAGTACTTC,CASSLSGADQQYF
TRBV28,TRBJ2-5,TRBD1,once,15,TGTGCCAGCAGCTGGAAGACAGGGTACCAAGAGACCCAGTACTTC,CASSWKTGYQETQYF
TRBV12-5,TRBJ2-5,TRBD1,NA,13,TGTGCTAGTCAAGGGGACAGGACTGAGACCCAGTACTTC,CASQGDRTETQYF
TRBV6-5,TRBJ2-7,TRBD2,once,15,TGTGCCAGCAGTTACTCGACTAGCGGGGGTTACGAGCAGTACTTC,CASSYSTSGGYEQYF
TRBV11-2,TRBJ1-2,NA,NA,15,TGTGCCAGCAGCTTAGTGAACCGAGGGAACTATGGCTACACCTTC,CASSLVNRGNYGYTF
TRBV10-3,TRBJ2-3,TRBD2,NA,16,TGTGCCATCAGTGGTCTAGCGGGGGCTCGCACAGATACGCAGTATTTT,CAISGLAGARTDTQYF
TRBV28,TRBJ1-2,NA,once,13,TGTGCCAGCAGTCCCCCAGGCTTATATGGCTACACCTTC,CASSPPGLYGYTF
TRBV28,TRBJ1-5,NA,NA,16,TGTGCCAGCAGTTTATTACGCCCAGGGGAGAATCAGCCCCAGCATTTT,CASSLLRPGENQPQHF
TRBV7-6,TRBJ1-1,TRBD1,NA,16,TGTGCCAGCAGCTTAGGACCCCGGGACAGGGGGTCGGGAGCTTTCTTT,CASSLGPRDRGSGAFF
TRBV11-3,TRBJ2-7,TRBD1,NA,13,TGTGCCAGCAGCCCCGGGACAGTGGGGGAGCAGTACTTC,CASSPGTVGEQYF